The rows below give T cell receptor beta chains drawn from one sample of a study of Graves' ophthalmopathy and Graves' hyperthyroidism. From the multiplex PCR reads, TCRdb called clonotypes with MiXCR, one entry per CDR3 protein. The table records a few hundred thousand distinct CDR3 sequences, about 18% of them present only once. The sample comprised peripheral blood. The receptor source for this set is an adult woman with stable Graves' hyperthyroidism. CDR3s include the opening cysteine and the closing phenylalanine or tryptophan. A D gene is named only where the DNA matches it firmly. A clone size is listed for some rows: how often the clone was seen (once, few, many), or a class if it is expanded.

TRBV28	many	-	TRBJ2-5	TGTGCCAGCAGTTTTCGGTCTTCCGCCCAAGAGACCCAGTACTTC	CASSFRSSAQETQYF
TRBV5-6	many	TRBD1	TRBJ2-7	TGTGCCAGCAGCGAACGGGATCCACAGGGGGCGCGGTACTTC	CASSERDPQGARYF
TRBV27	many	-	TRBJ1-2	TGTGCCAGTCCTGTTCGGGATGTGGATGGCTACACCTTC	CASPVRDVDGYTF
TRBV12-3/TRBV12-4	many	TRBD1	TRBJ2-2	TGTGCCAGCAGTTTACGGCAGGGGGAAGGCGGGGAGCTGTTTTTT	CASSLRQGEGGELFF
TRBV28	many	-	TRBJ2-7	TGTGCCAGCAGCGAGCGGGCCCTCTCCTACGAGCAGTACTTC	CASSERALSYEQYF
TRBV9	few	-	TRBJ2-3	TGTGCCAGCAGCGTAGGGGGACTTTACACAGATACGCAGTATTTT	CASSVGGLYTDTQYF
TRBV28	-	TRBD1	TRBJ1-1	TGTGCCAGCAGTTTGGGCAGGGGGATCACTGAAGCTTTCTTT	CASSLGRGITEAFF
TRBV28	many	-	TRBJ1-5	TGTGCCAGCAGTGGTCTCACAGGTCACAATCAGCCCCAGCATTTT	CASSGLTGHNQPQHF
TRBV6-5	many	-	TRBJ2-2	TGTGCCAGCAGTTACCAAACGGGGACCCCTAACACCGGGGAGCTGTTTTTT	CASSYQTGTPNTGELFF
TRBV10-3	many	-	TRBJ1-1	TGTGCCATCAGTGAGTCAGGGAGGGGACGGACTGAAGCTTTCTTT	CAISESGRGRTEAFF
TRBV28	many	TRBD1	TRBJ2-4	TGTGCCAGCAGCCTCCCGCGTCGACAGGGACGTAACATTCAGTACTTC	CASSLPRRQGRNIQYF
TRBV6-2/TRBV6-3	many	-	TRBJ1-5	TGTGCCAGCAGTTACTCGAAAGGGAAAGGGTTTAGCAATCAGCCCCAGCATTTT	CASSYSKGKGFSNQPQHF
TRBV29-1	many	TRBD1	TRBJ2-7	TGCAGCGCAAGGACAGGGGGGTCCTACGAGCAGTACTTC	CSARTGGSYEQYF
TRBV5-4	many	-	TRBJ2-7	TGTGCCAGCAGCTCGATAGGGTCCGGGGCAGCCGTGAGGGAGCAGTACTTC	CASSSIGSGAAVREQYF
TRBV6-5	-	-	TRBJ2-7	TGTGCCAGCAGTTACCCCATCTCGACTGGCTCCTACGAGCAGTACTTC	CASSYPISTGSYEQYF
TRBV6-5	many	-	TRBJ2-7	TGTGCCAGCAGTTATTCGGTTTCCTCCTACGAGCAGTACTTC	CASSYSVSSYEQYF
TRBV11-2	many	-	TRBJ1-2	TGTGCCAGCAGCTTAGGGGAGGCCTACGGCTACACCTTC	CASSLGEAYGYTF
TRBV12-5	many	-	TRBJ2-5	TGTGCTAGTGGGGGGGACGGACTCCAAGAGACCCAGTACTTC	CASGGDGLQETQYF
TRBV28	many	-	TRBJ1-6	TGTGCCAGCGAGCTTTCGAGCTCCTATAATTCACCCCTCCACTTT	CASELSSSYNSPLHF
TRBV20-1	many	-	TRBJ1-1	TGCAGTGCTAAGGCGACTCCACTACCGAACACTGAAGCTTTCTTT	CSAKATPLPNTEAFF
TRBV6-2/TRBV6-3	many	-	TRBJ1-1	TGTGCCAGCAGGAGGAGGGGCGGGAACACTGAAGCTTTCTTT	CASRRRGGNTEAFF
TRBV20-1	-	TRBD2	TRBJ2-3	TGCAGTGCTCGCCCGGGTACTAGCGGGAGCACAGATACGCAGTATTTT	CSARPGTSGSTDTQYF
TRBV2	-	-	TRBJ1-2	TGTGCCAGCAGTGAACGTCCCCATAACTATGGCTACACCTTC	CASSERPHNYGYTF
TRBV2	many	TRBD2	TRBJ2-4	TGTGCCAGCAGTGCTAGCGGGATTTTCACCAAAAACATTCAGTACTTC	CASSASGIFTKNIQYF
TRBV13	-	-	TRBJ2-7	TGTGCCAGCAGCTTAGAACGGTTCGTCGAGGGAGCCTACGAGCAGTACTTC	CASSLERFVEGAYEQYF
TRBV9	-	-	TRBJ2-2	TGTGCCAGCAGCGTAGGGGGGAATGGCGGGGAGCTGTTTTTT	CASSVGGNGGELFF
TRBV12-5	-	TRBD1	TRBJ1-2	TGTGCTAGTGGTTTGATCCTCCGGGACAGGGGGCCGGTCTATGGCTACACCTTC	CASGLILRDRGPVYGYTF
TRBV5-1	many	-	TRBJ1-1	TGCGCCAGCAGCTTGTCCGAGTGGAGAACTGAAGCTTTCTTT	CASSLSEWRTEAFF
TRBV6-5	many	-	TRBJ1-1	TGTGCCAGCAGTTACTCGAGCAAGGGCACTGAAGCTTTCTTT	CASSYSSKGTEAFF
TRBV2	-	-	TRBJ2-7	TGTGCCAGCGGGAATAGGGGCAGGTCGGGCGAGCAGTACTTC	CASGNRGRSGEQYF
TRBV20-1	many	TRBD2	TRBJ2-5	TGCAGTGCCAAGGGGACTAGCGGGTTCCGAGAGACCCAGTACTTC	CSAKGTSGFRETQYF
TRBV9	many	-	TRBJ2-5	TGTGCCAGCAGCGATAGTTCTGAGACCCAGTACTTC	CASSDSSETQYF
TRBV9	many	TRBD1	TRBJ2-5	TGTGCCAGCAACGACAGGGGGGGGCAAGAGACCCAGTACTTC	CASNDRGGQETQYF
TRBV29-1	few	-	TRBJ2-5	TGCAGCGCTCCGGGACCAGAGGCTCCAGAGACCCAGTACTTC	CSAPGPEAPETQYF
TRBV7-8	many	-	TRBJ2-4	TGTGCCAGCAGCTTACTAACGGACATTCAGTACTTC	CASSLLTDIQYF
TRBV3-1	-	-	TRBJ1-3	TGTGCCAGCAGCCGGGCTGCGGGCCAGCTAAACTCTGGAAACACCATATATTTT	CASSRAAGQLNSGNTIYF
TRBV9	few	TRBD2	TRBJ2-7	TGTGCCAGCAGCGGCCCTAGCGGGACAAACGAGCAGTACTTC	CASSGPSGTNEQYF
TRBV10-3	many	-	TRBJ1-6	TGTGCCATCAGGGGAACAGGATCCAATTCACCCCTCCACTTT	CAIRGTGSNSPLHF
TRBV28	-	-	TRBJ2-5	TGTGCCAGCAGTTCGGACCGACATCCGTACCAAGAGACCCAGTACTTC	CASSSDRHPYQETQYF
TRBV27	many	TRBD1	TRBJ2-7	TGTGCCAACAGTCCAAGGACAGGGTACGAGCAGTACTTC	CANSPRTGYEQYF
TRBV12-3/TRBV12-4	many	-	TRBJ2-7	TGTGCCAGCAGTACCCCCCCCACCTACGGGCAGTACTTC	CASSTPPTYGQYF
TRBV20-1	few	-	TRBJ2-7	TGCAGTGCTAGAGATAAGCGAAGCTCCTACGAGCAGTACTTC	CSARDKRSSYEQYF
TRBV7-2	many	-	TRBJ2-7	TGTGCCAGCAGCTTAGACGGTGTATACTCCTACGAGCAGTACTTC	CASSLDGVYSYEQYF
TRBV28	few	-	TRBJ1-5	TGTGCCAGCAGGTCAGGGTCAGCGGAGCCCCAGCATTTT	CASRSGSAEPQHF
TRBV6-5	many	-	TRBJ2-7	TGTGCCAGCAGTCCCCAGCGGCTCCCAAGCTCCTACGAGCAGTACTTC	CASSPQRLPSSYEQYF